These T cell receptor beta chains were read from a single sample in a study of T-cell memory formation after mild COVID-19. MiXCR, run by TCRdb on the 5' RACE reads, gives a single entry per CDR3 protein. Of 500,000 to 550,000 distinct CDR3 sequences listed, roughly 21% were seen once; the top ten hold roughly an eighth. What was sequenced was PBMCs or a T cell subset sorted from them (not recorded which). These receptors all stem from an adult woman who had mild COVID-19 (a few samples of this study predate the infection). Cell type and time point are not known. Each CDR3 is given with its conserved first and last residue. A D gene is named only where the DNA matches it firmly. Size values are once, few and many counts, or a class for expanded clones, and some rows have none.

J	size	V	length	D	CDR3	DNA
TRBJ2-7	.	TRBV7-2	15	TRBD2	CASSHRLAGSYEQYF	TGTGCCAGCAGCCATCGACTAGCGGGGTCCTACGAGCAGTACTTC
TRBJ2-3	.	TRBV20-1	17	.	CSASARRGGLPTDTQYF	TGCAGTGCTAGCGCGAGGAGGGGGGGCCTCCCCACAGATACGCAGTATTTT
TRBJ1-1	.	TRBV12-3/TRBV12-4	13	.	CASRKAGNTEAFF	TGTGCCAGCAGGAAGGCGGGTAACACTGAAGCTTTCTTT
TRBJ2-5	.	TRBV12-3/TRBV12-4	15	TRBD2	CASSLPLAGKETQYF	TGTGCCAGCAGTTTACCCCTAGCGGGAAAAGAGACCCAGTACTTC
TRBJ2-7	.	TRBV27	14	.	CASILSLGGDEQYF	TGTGCCAGCATCCTCTCTCTGGGGGGAGACGAGCAGTACTTC
TRBJ2-2	.	TRBV6-6	18	.	CASSYDLAGASDTGELFF	TGTGCCAGCAGTTACGACTTGGCAGGGGCCAGTGACACCGGGGAGCTGTTTTTT
TRBJ1-5	few	TRBV7-8	20	.	CASSLNSLGRQDHSNQPQHF	TGTGCCAGCAGCTTAAATAGTCTAGGACGGCAAGATCATAGCAATCAGCCCCAGCATTTT
TRBJ2-7	few	TRBV12-3/TRBV12-4	14	.	CASSLGGSSSEQYF	TGTGCCAGCAGTTTGGGAGGTTCTAGTAGCGAGCAGTACTTC
TRBJ1-1	few	TRBV5-5	14	.	CASSPMRGNTEAFF	TGTGCCAGCAGCCCGATGAGGGGCAACACTGAAGCTTTCTTT
TRBJ2-7	.	TRBV10-3	12	.	CAISEAGYEQYF	TGTGCCATCAGTGAGGCAGGCTACGAGCAGTACTTC